This TCR beta chain was captured by sequencing in a study of blood T cell repertoires in COVID-19. The V gene's germline CDR1 is SGDLS and CDR2 YYNGEE. The CDR3 spans 14 residues. Germline trimming cut 4 bases from V and 3 bases from J; bases unmatched to any gene: 6. Authors' data handling: Researchers report that nucleated cell counts were estimated from reference gene primer amplification. The data were produced by immunoSEQ multiplex PCR, yet TCRdb's version contains in-frame clones alone and is incomplete. The V and J calls and clone size were taken over from that table, and D and trimming were inferred from the DNA. The table records under 85,000 clones, roughly 89% of them present only once.

Sequencing used peripheral blood. The chain carries TRBV9 and TRBJ2-7, with TRBD1 matching 8 bases. The clonotype originates from a middle-aged man with acute or convalescent COVID-19. The CDR3 coding sequence is TGTGCCAGCAGCTTTGGGACAGGTAGCTACGAGCAGTACTTC. Amino acid sequence: CASSFGTGSYEQYF.